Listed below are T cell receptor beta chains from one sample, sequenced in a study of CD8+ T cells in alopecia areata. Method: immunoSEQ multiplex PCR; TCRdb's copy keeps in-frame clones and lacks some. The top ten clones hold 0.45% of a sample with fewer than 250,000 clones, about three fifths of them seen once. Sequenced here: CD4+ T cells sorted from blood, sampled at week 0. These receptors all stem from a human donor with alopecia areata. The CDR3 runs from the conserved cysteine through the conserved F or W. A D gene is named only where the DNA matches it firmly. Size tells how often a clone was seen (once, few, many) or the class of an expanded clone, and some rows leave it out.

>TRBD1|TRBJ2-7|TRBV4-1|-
CASSHGRDRALYEQYF
TGCGCCAGCAGCCATGGACGGGACAGGGCCCTCTACGAGCAGTACTTC
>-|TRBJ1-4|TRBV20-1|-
CSVRGNEKLFF
TGCAGTGTCAGGGGCAATGAAAAACTGTTTTTT
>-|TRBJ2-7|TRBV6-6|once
CASSFTTGKFSYEQYF
TGTGCCAGCAGTTTTACCACCGGTAAATTCTCCTACGAGCAGTACTTC
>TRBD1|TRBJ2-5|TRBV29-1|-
CSVGTAQETQYF
TGCAGCGTCGGGACAGCTCAAGAGACCCAGTACTTC
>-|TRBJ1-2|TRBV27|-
CASSLIGGYGYTF
TGTGCCAGCAGTTTAATTGGGGGCTATGGCTACACCTTC
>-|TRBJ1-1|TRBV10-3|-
CAISEGTNTEAFF
TGTGCCATCAGTGAGGGGACTAACACTGAAGCTTTCTTT
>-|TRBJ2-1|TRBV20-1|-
CSAPFVGEQFF
TGCAGTGCTCCTTTCGTGGGTGAGCAGTTCTTC
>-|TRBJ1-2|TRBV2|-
CASSDGRRADSNYGYTF
TGTGCCAGCAGTGACGGTCGGAGAGCGGATTCTAACTATGGCTACACCTTC
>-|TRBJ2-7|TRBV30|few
CAWSVGPARNYEQYF
TGTGCCTGGAGTGTAGGGCCAGCCCGGAACTACGAGCAGTACTTC
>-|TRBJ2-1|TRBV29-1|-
CSGSEGGSYNEQFF
TGCAGCGGATCTGAGGGAGGCTCCTACAATGAGCAGTTCTTC
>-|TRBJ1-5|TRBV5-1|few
CASSLGSRGSNQPQHF
TGCGCCAGCAGCTTGGGAAGCAGGGGTAGCAATCAGCCCCAGCATTTT
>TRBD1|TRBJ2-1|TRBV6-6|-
CASSQGENEQFF
TGTGCCAGCAGTCAGGGGGAGAATGAGCAGTTCTTC
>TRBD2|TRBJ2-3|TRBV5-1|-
CASSLPPAREADTQYF
TGCGCCAGCAGCTTACCCCCCGCCCGGGAGGCAGATACGCAGTATTTT
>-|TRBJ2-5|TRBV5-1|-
CASSFLAQETQYF
TGCGCCAGCAGCTTTCTGGCTCAAGAGACCCAGTACTTC
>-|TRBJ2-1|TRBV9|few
CASSPRPGYHEQFF
TGTGCCAGCAGCCCTCGCCCGGGTTACCATGAGCAGTTCTTC
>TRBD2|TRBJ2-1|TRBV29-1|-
CSAPLAGGLISSYNEQFF
TGCAGCGCCCCACTAGCGGGGGGCCTAATTAGCTCCTACAATGAGCAGTTCTTC
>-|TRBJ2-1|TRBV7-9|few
CASSPMANEQFF
TGTGCCAGCAGCCCTATGGCCAATGAGCAGTTCTTC
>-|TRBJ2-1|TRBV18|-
CASSPGERNNEQFF
TGTGCCAGCTCACCAGGGGAGAGGAACAATGAGCAGTTCTTC
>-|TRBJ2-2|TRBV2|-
CASSDDFTGSRNAGELFF
TGTGCCAGCAGTGACGATTTTACAGGGTCCAGAAATGCCGGGGAGCTGTTTTTT
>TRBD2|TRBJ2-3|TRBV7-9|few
CASSFPHGLAGDTDTQYF
TGTGCCAGCAGCTTTCCGCATGGACTAGCGGGGGACACAGATACGCAGTATTTT
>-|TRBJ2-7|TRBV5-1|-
CASSFNGHEQYF
TGCGCCAGCAGCTTCAATGGACACGAGCAGTACTTC
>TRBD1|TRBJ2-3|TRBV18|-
CASSPDRGPSSTQYF
TGTGCCAGCTCACCGGACAGGGGGCCTTCAAGTACGCAGTATTTT
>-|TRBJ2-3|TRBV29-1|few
CSVERELGTDTQYF
TGCAGCGTTGAGAGGGAATTGGGCACAGATACGCAGTATTTT
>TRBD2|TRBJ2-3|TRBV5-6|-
CASSAYSGSRTDTQYF
TGTGCCAGCAGCGCCTATAGCGGGAGTCGGACAGATACGCAGTATTTT
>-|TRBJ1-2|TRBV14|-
CASSRGLPFGYTF
TGTGCCAGCAGCCGAGGGCTCCCCTTTGGCTACACCTTC
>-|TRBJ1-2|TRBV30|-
CAWSVGGASGYTF
TGTGCCTGGAGTGTTGGGGGCGCCTCTGGCTACACCTTC
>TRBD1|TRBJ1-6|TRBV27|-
CASSPSDRGNSPLHF
TGTGCCAGCAGTCCCTCCGACAGGGGTAATTCACCCCTCCACTTT
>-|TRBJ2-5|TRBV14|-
CASSRQRKETQYF
TGTGCCAGCAGCCGGCAGCGGAAAGAGACCCAGTACTTC
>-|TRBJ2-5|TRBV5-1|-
CASSLVPDSQETQYF
TGCGCCAGCAGCTTGGTCCCCGATTCACAAGAGACCCAGTACTTC
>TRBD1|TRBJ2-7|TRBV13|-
CASSFRPQGAGSYEQYF
TGTGCCAGCAGCTTTCGGCCTCAGGGGGCAGGGTCCTACGAGCAGTACTTC
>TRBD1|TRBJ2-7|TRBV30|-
CAWSVPRDRVYEQYF
TGTGCCTGGAGTGTACCTCGGGACAGGGTATACGAGCAGTACTTC
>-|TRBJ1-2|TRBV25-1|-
CASSEDGGYGYTF
TGTGCCAGCAGTGAGGACGGAGGCTATGGCTACACCTTC
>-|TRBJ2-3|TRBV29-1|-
CSVGVLLDTQYF
TGCAGCGTGGGGGTCCTCTTGGATACGCAGTATTTT
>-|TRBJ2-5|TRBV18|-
CASSPRDGETQYF
TGTGCCAGCTCACCACGAGACGGCGAGACCCAGTACTTC
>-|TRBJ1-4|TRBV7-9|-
CASSSRGGATNEKLFF
TGTGCCAGCAGCTCCCGAGGAGGGGCAACTAATGAAAAACTGTTTTTT
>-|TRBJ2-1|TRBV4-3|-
CASSQLDLLSYNEQFF
TGCGCCAGCAGCCAACTGGACTTACTCTCCTACAATGAGCAGTTCTTC
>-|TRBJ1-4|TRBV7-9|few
CASPSPGREKLFF
TGTGCCAGTCCTTCTCCCGGGCGGGAAAAACTGTTTTTT
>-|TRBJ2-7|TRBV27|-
CASSLSGLGEQYF
TGTGCCAGCAGTTTATCGGGTTTGGGGGAGCAGTACTTC
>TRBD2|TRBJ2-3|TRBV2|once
CASSELASGSTDTQYF
TGTGCCAGCAGTGAACTCGCTAGCGGTAGCACAGATACGCAGTATTTT
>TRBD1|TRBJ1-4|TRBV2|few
CASSRDRNEKLFF
TGTGCCAGCAGTCGGGACAGGAATGAAAAACTGTTTTTT
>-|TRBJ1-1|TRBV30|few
CAWNRQRYTEAFF
TGTGCCTGGAATCGACAGCGGTACACTGAAGCTTTCTTT
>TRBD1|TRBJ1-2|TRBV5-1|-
CASSPGQAGYGYTF
TGCGCCAGCAGCCCTGGACAGGCAGGTTATGGCTACACCTTC
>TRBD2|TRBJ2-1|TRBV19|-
CASRTSGRAGNEQFF
TGTGCCAGTAGAACTAGCGGGAGGGCCGGTAATGAGCAGTTCTTC
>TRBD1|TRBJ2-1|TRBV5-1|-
CASSWDRASSYNEQFF
TGCGCCAGCAGCTGGGACAGGGCCAGCTCCTACAATGAGCAGTTCTTC